The 27 T cell receptor beta chains listed next were all sequenced from one sample in a study of blood T cell repertoires in COVID-19. This table comes from immunoSEQ multiplex PCR, and its TCRdb copy is limited to in-frame clones, with some not included. The repertoire holds roughly 42,000 clones, with roughly nine tenths as singletons. Material for sequencing was peripheral blood. The receptors stem from a human donor in a cohort sampled during active COVID-19.

The gene calls are TRBV7-8 and TRBJ2-6, with D maybe TRBD2 (5 bases). From germline, CDR1 is SGHVS and CDR2 FQNEAQ. V shed 2 bases and J shed 4 bases, with 9 bases lying between them. The CDR3 is made up of 15 amino acids. Here the CDR3 DNA reads TGTGCCAGCAGCTTATCGGGGAGCGGGGCCAACGTCCTGACTTTC. Translation: CASSLSGSGANVLTF.

DNA for the CDR3: TGTGCCAGCAGGTCCCAGGGAAGCTCTGGAAACACCATATATTTT. Amino acids: CASRSQGSSGNTIYF. This sequence joins TRBV5-6 and TRBJ1-3, with a weak D call TRBD1 (5 bases). Trimming took 5 bases from V and 0 from J, leaving 12 bases between them. CDR1 is SGHDT, CDR2 YYEEEE, per germline. This CDR3 has 15 residues. The full variable domain, completed using reference TRBV5-6 and TRBJ1-3, is DAGVTQSPTHLIKTRGQQVTLRCSPKSGHDTVSWYQQALGQGPQFIFQYYEEEERQRGNFPDRFSGHQFPNYSSELNVNALLLGDSALYLCASRSQGSSGNTIYFGEGSWLTVV.

In nucleotides, the CDR3 is TGTGCCTATTCTCAGGGGGCGAGGGACCAGCCCCAGCATTTT. It specifies CAYSQGARDQPQHF. This sequence joins TRBV30 and TRBJ1-5; TRBD1 matches at 8 bases. With V trimmed by 7 bases and J by 7 bases, 12 bases remained unmatched. CDR1 is GTSNPN, CDR2 SVGIG, per germline (reference sequence). This CDR3 comprises 14 residues.

This chain uses TRBV18 with TRBJ1-5; the match to TRBD1 covers 9 bases. Per germline, CDR1 KGHSH and CDR2 LQKENI. This CDR3 contains 15 residues. Unmatched junction bases numbered 5, after V lost 1 base and J lost 7 bases. The CDR3 loop is CASSPRTGEGQPQHF. For the CDR3, the DNA is TGTGCCAGCTCACCACGGACAGGGGAAGGCCAGCCCCAGCATTTT.

The chain carries TRBV5-4 and TRBJ2-7; D not certain. This CDR3 has 13 amino acids. Germline CDR1 SGHNT, CDR2 YYREEE (reference sequence). Trimming left V 1 base short and J 2 bases short, with 7 bases between. CDR3 protein: CASSLLETYEQYF. The CDR3 DNA reads TGTGCCAGCAGCTTGCTGGAGACCTACGAGCAGTACTTC.

This clone was recorded once. The chain has TRBV30 and TRBJ1-6, with 8 bases aligning to TRBD1. The CDR3 loop spans 16 amino acids. Germline assignment: CDR1 GTSNPN and CDR2 SVGIG (reference sequence). After removal of 2 bases from V and 5 bases from J, the junction contained 8 bases not matched to a gene. The CDR3 coding sequence is TGTGCCTGGAGTAAGATTCGGACAGGGAATAATTCACCCCTCCACTTT. Amino acid sequence: CAWSKIRTGNNSPLHF.

The chain joins TRBV27 to TRBJ2-7, with D possibly matching TRBD1 (7 bases). Germline assignment: CDR1 MNHEY and CDR2 SMNVEV (reference sequence). V lost 3 bases and J 2 bases, leaving 14 bases between the germline ends. CDR3 size: 15 residues. The CDR3 region is CASSFQGGPPYEQYF. In nucleotides, the CDR3 is TGTGCCAGCAGTTTCCAGGGGGGCCCACCCTACGAGCAGTACTTC.

This clone was counted between two and nine times. The chain uses TRBV9 and TRBJ2-3; D call uncertain. Per germline, CDR1 SGDLS and CDR2 YYNGEE. The germline V and J ends were trimmed by 7 bases and 7 bases, with 10 bases remaining between them. The CDR3 has 11 amino acids. The CDR3 reads CASGPQNTQYF. The CDR3 nucleotides are TGTGCCAGCGGGCCCCAAAATACGCAGTATTTT.

The chain employs TRBV21-1 and TRBJ1-4. TRBV21-1 is given as a pseudogene. The CDR3 extends over 12 amino acids. The CDR3 here is CASSTRLEKLFF. The CDR3 bases are TGTGCCAGCAGCACCCGGTTAGAAAAACTGTTTTTT.

The gene calls are TRBV9 and TRBJ2-5, with 12 bases that match TRBD1. The CDR3 has 16 amino acids. Trimming at V came to 2 bases and at J to 5 bases, leaving 7 bases not matched to a gene. Germline-derived CDR1 and CDR2 are SGDLS and YYNGEE. Here the CDR3 DNA reads TGTGCCAGCAGCGTCCCGGGACAGGGGGCCAGCGAGACCCAGTACTTC. Translating it yields CASSVPGQGASETQYF.

The V gene is TRBV3-1 (or the pseudogene TRBV3-2), the J gene TRBJ1-1; D call uncertain. The CDR3 loop spans 14 amino acids. The germline gives CDR1 LGHDT, CDR2 YNNKEL (reference sequence). V was cut by 1 base and J by 3 bases, with 9 bases left in between. In DNA, the CDR3 is TGTGCCAGCAGCCAAGCAAGAAGCTACACTGAAGCTTTCTTT. Translation: CASSQARSYTEAFF.

With regard to this clone: No conserved phenylalanine or tryptophan is present at the end of the CDR3, so a read error is the likely explanation. The DNA is omitted, as the CDR3 cannot be located on it reliably, and the CDR3 follows TCRdb's listing. The V gene is TRBV21-1, the J gene TRBJ1-1; the D call of TRBD1 is as the table states it, not checked on the DNA. TRBV21-1 is a pseudogene segment. Including both end residues, the CDR3 is 15 amino acids long. The CDR3 sequence: CASSNYPWGTGRVNC.

CDR3 bases: TGTGCCAGCAGCCTCGGGACTTGGGGCACCGGGGAGCTGTTTTTT. Encoded protein: CASSLGTWGTGELFF. The rearrangement uses TRBV7-2 and TRBJ2-2; maybe TRBD2 (6 bases). The CDR3 is 15 amino acids. V shed 5 bases and J shed 4 bases, with 14 bases lying between them. The germline V gene has CDR1 SGHTA and CDR2 FQGNSA.

The gene calls are TRBV19 and TRBJ1-2; 7 bases fit TRBD1. Germline lookup yields CDR1 LNHDA and CDR2 SQIVND (reference sequence). This CDR3 has 15 amino acids. The trim removed 7 bases at V and 5 bases at J, leaving 13 bases unmatched. CDR3 residues: CASTASDRDLYGYTF. In nucleotides, the CDR3 is TGTGCCAGTACTGCATCAGACAGGGACCTATATGGCTACACCTTC.

V gene TRBV7-2 combines with J gene TRBJ1-6; TRBD1 agrees at 9 bases. Per the germline V gene, CDR1 is SGHTA and CDR2 is FQGNSA. V trimming: 2 bases; J trimming: 7 bases; junction bases outside the gene matches: 9. This CDR3 comprises 17 residues. CDR3 in DNA: TGTGCCAGCAGCTTAAGGACAGGGGCATATTCCAATTCACCCCTCCACTTT. Its protein product is CASSLRTGAYSNSPLHF.

The rearrangement joins TRBV2 to TRBJ1-6, with 8 bases lining up with TRBD1. Germline V gene data show CDR1 as SNHLY and CDR2 as FYNNEI. The CDR3 extends over 16 amino acids. The ends lost 4 bases at V and 8 bases at J; junction bases unmatched: 10. In DNA form, the CDR3 reads TGTGCCAGCAGTGGATCGACAGGGGAGGGTTATTCACCCCTCCACTTT. This gives the protein CASSGSTGEGYSPLHF.

The chain employs TRBV7-2 and TRBJ1-3, with D perhaps TRBD1 (5 bases). The CDR3 runs to 16 residues. From germline, CDR1 is SGHTA and CDR2 FQGNSA. The germline V and J ends were trimmed by 1 base and 4 bases, with 14 bases remaining between them. The CDR3 region is CASSLVGTPGGNTIYF. CDR3 nucleotide sequence: TGTGCCAGCAGCTTAGTGGGCACGCCAGGGGGAAACACCATATATTTT. Based on the CDR3 plus reference TRBV7-2 and TRBJ1-3, the full variable domain is GAGVSQSPSNKVTEKGKDVELRCDPISGHTALYWYRQSLGQGLEFLIYFQGNSAPDKSGLPSDRFSAERTGGSVSTLTIQRTQQEDSAVYLCASSLVGTPGGNTIYFGEGSWLTVV.

The V gene is TRBV19, the J gene TRBJ2-7, with 11 bases fitting TRBD1. V gave up 3 bases and J gave up 4 bases; unmatched junction bases: 8. The CDR3 length is 16 residues. From germline, CDR1 is LNHDA and CDR2 SQIVND (reference sequence). The CDR3 spells CASSMTTGTGGYEQYF. As DNA, the CDR3 is TGTGCCAGTAGTATGACTACCGGGACAGGGGGGTACGAGCAGTACTTC. Together with reference TRBV19 and TRBJ2-7, the CDR3 gives the full variable domain: DGGITQSPKYLFRKEGQNVTLSCEQNLNHDAMYWYRQDPGQGLRLIYYSQIVNDFQKGDIAEGYSVSREKKESFPLTVTSAQKNPTAFYLCASSMTTGTGGYEQYFGPGTRLTVT.

V gene TRBV7-6 combines with J gene TRBJ1-2, with a tentative D call TRBD1 (5 bases). V shed 2 bases and J shed 8 bases, with 9 bases lying between them. CDR3 size: 12 residues. Germline V CDR1 and CDR2: SGHVS, FNYEAQ. CDR3 sequence: CASSLTGEGYTF. The DNA for the CDR3 is TGTGCCAGCAGCTTAACGGGGGAAGGCTACACCTTC.

CDR3 nucleotide sequence: TGTGCCAGCAGCGTATCTCTCCACTATGGCTACACCTTC. It codes for CASSVSLHYGYTF. The genes are TRBV9 and TRBJ1-2; D is unresolved. This CDR3 has 13 amino acids. Trimming left V 1 base short and J 3 bases short, with 7 bases between. Germline V CDR1 and CDR2: SGDLS, YYNGEE.

This chain uses TRBV7-2 with TRBJ1-1; 7 bases line up with TRBD1. In germline, CDR1 is SGHTA, CDR2 FQGNSA. The J segment lost 4 bases and the V segment lost 6 bases, leaving 8 bases of the junction unmatched. This CDR3 has 14 amino acids. This CDR3 reads CASRRGRLPTEAFF. CDR3 in DNA: TGTGCCAGCAGAAGGGGGCGCCTTCCCACTGAAGCTTTCTTT. Full variable domain (rest looked up from reference TRBV7-2 and TRBJ1-1): GAGVSQSPSNKVTEKGKDVELRCDPISGHTALYWYRQSLGQGLEFLIYFQGNSAPDKSGLPSDRFSAERTGGSVSTLTIQRTQQEDSAVYLCASRRGRLPTEAFFGQGTRLTVV.

The genes are TRBV6-2 or TRBV6-3 and TRBJ2-2; TRBD1 matches at 9 bases. Per the germline V gene, CDR1 is MNHEY and CDR2 is SVGEGT. V shed 4 bases, J shed 7 bases, and the junction held 4 bases outside the gene matches. The CDR3 is made up of 14 amino acids. The CDR3: CASSLQGAGGELFF. CDR3 bases: TGTGCCAGCAGTTTACAGGGGGCCGGCGGGGAGCTGTTTTTT.

The CDR3 spells CASSRARGSGTDTQYF. The CDR3 bases are TGCGCCAGCAGCCGAGCCCGGGGGAGTGGGACAGATACGCAGTATTTT. This rearrangement joins TRBV5-1 to TRBJ2-3, with a tentative D call TRBD2 (6 bases). Germline assignment: CDR1 SGHRS and CDR2 YFSETQ. This CDR3 has 16 amino acids. Deletions cut 4 bases from V and 3 bases from J, with 18 bases between.

The chain carries TRBV7-8 and TRBJ2-1; TRBD2 agrees at 9 bases. The CDR3 runs to 16 residues. Losses at the gene ends were 0 bases for V and 3 bases for J; bases not matched to a gene: 3. CDR1 is SGHVS and CDR2 is FQNEAQ in the germline V gene. CDR3 sequence: CASSLAPSGVYNEQFF. CDR3 nucleotides: TGTGCCAGCAGCTTAGCTCCTAGCGGGGTCTACAATGAGCAGTTCTTC.

The chain employs TRBV2 and TRBJ2-3, with a weak D call TRBD1 (6 bases). V was cut by 9 bases and J by 6 bases, with 13 bases left in between. Germline CDR1 SNHLY, CDR2 FYNNEI. The CDR3 loop spans 12 amino acids. The CDR3 DNA is TGTGCCAGTTCTTACAGGGTGGATACGCAGTATTTT. Amino acid sequence: CASSYRVDTQYF.

V usage is TRBV5-1 and J usage is TRBJ2-3; D possibly corresponds to TRBD2 (6 bases). Germline V gives CDR1 SGHRS, CDR2 YFSETQ. The V end was cut by 3 bases, the J end by 1 base, with 12 bases between. The length of the CDR3 is 15 residues. DNA for the CDR3: TGCGCCAGCAGCTCCCTCCGCGGGGGCACAGATACGCAGTATTTT. Its translation is CASSSLRGGTDTQYF.

As DNA, the CDR3 is TGCAGCGTTGGCTCGGGGTCTGGCTACACCTTC. Translating gives CSVGSGSGYTF. The rearrangement joins TRBV29-1 to TRBJ1-2; D remains ambiguous. Germline assignment: CDR1 SQVTM and CDR2 ANQGSEA. The CDR3 runs 11 residues. V shed 4 bases and J shed 7 bases, with 10 bases lying between them.